What follows is one TCR beta chain and its context. The CDR3 extends over 14 amino acids. Germline CDR1 is GTSNPN and CDR2 is SVGIG (reference sequence). Between the trimmed V and J ends, which lost 0 bases and 1 base, there was a span of 6 bases. The data originate from a study of blood T cell repertoires in COVID-19. Data came from immunoSEQ multiplex PCR; TCRdb stores just in-frame clones and leaves some out. Found here are more than 80,000 clones, approximately 86% of them singletons; the top ten hold over 1.5%. The receptor was isolated from a man at least 80 years old with acute or convalescent COVID-19. V gene TRBV30 combines with J gene TRBJ2-2; D is ambiguous. The source material was peripheral blood. This CDR3 reads CAWSVYRNTGELFF. DNA of the CDR3: TGTGCCTGGAGTGTATACAGGAACACCGGGGAGCTGTTTTTT. Looking up the rest from reference TRBV30 and TRBJ2-2 gives the full variable domain: SQTIHQWPATLVQPVGSPLSLECTVEGTSNPNLYWYRQAAGRGLQLLFYSVGIGQISSEVPQNLSASRPQDRQFILSSKKLLLSDSGFYLCAWSVYRNTGELFFGEGSRLTVL.